Here is one T cell receptor beta chain with its context. Its target antigen remains unknown. Per-base quality was not reported, and no clone a single base away is much larger than it. V and J are trimmed by 5 bases and 3 bases, and the gene matches miss 12 bases of the junction. Counted from cysteine to phenylalanine, this CDR3 has 17 amino acids. Only the CDR3 DNA stays, 51 bases, in frame from base 1. As encoded in the germline V gene (reference sequence), CDR1 is SEHNR while CDR2 is FQNEAQ. This sample is drawn from a study of cytomegalovirus exposure and HLA in healthy donors (dated by TCRdb to about 2017). Background on the whole study: An earlier analysis of approximately 640 of the donors reported 276 Gb of sequence data and roughly 110 million unique TCR beta sequences from 150 million to 200 million T cells. A later analysis re-analyzed previously published TCR beta repertoires from roughly 690 donors and added high-resolution HLA genotyping to study TCR occurrence patterns. The later analysis used no new phenotypic data to find candidate immune exposures, relying instead on TCR beta sequences and their occurrence across donors. Among 350 to 400 genotyped donors of the cohort, an average of around 240,000 unique TCR beta nucleotide sequences were sequenced per donor, roughly a sixth of them non-productive. Of the 350 to 450 genotyped donors, roughly 85% fell in the genetic ancestry cluster associated with self-reported Caucasian donors. To predict cytomegalovirus infection status, the study brought together high-throughput TCR immunosequencing, statistical association of individual TCRs with disease status, and machine learning. Using immunosequencing, the study profiled T cell repertoires from around 680 subjects and related those repertoires to cytomegalovirus serostatus. The study aimed to test whether cataloging public T cell receptors could reveal signatures of past pathogen exposure. A separate validation cohort of 90 to 150 different subjects was used in addition to the 666-subject first cohort. To decide whether each TCR beta V gene segment behaved as functional or pseudogenic, an earlier analysis of 587 of the donors relied on high-throughput TCR beta sequencing. A later genetic analysis took genome-wide SNP genotypes for about 55% of the 666 donors and used that subset as a discovery cohort. HLA typing included class I and class II loci at four-digit resolution. Donor age, sex, ethnicity and CMV serostatus were compiled together with the repertoire data. Every repertoire in the discovery cohort had been generated on one and the same sequencing platform. An early release covering some 640 HLA-typed donors comprised approximately 290 gigabases of sequencing data and 85 million or so unique TCR sequences. The number of typed donors differed by locus: roughly 620-640 for A, B, C, DRB1 and DQB1; roughly 510 for DQA1; approximately 600 for DPA1; and some 450 for DPB1. Several DR-DQ haplotypes were treated as single units for association and clustering because of strong linkage in the cohort.

The cohort was made up of roughly 670 healthy bone marrow donors. At the time of sampling, all cohort members were nominally healthy, though unrecorded immune exposures were likely present. The donor tested CMV seropositive and was one of the 289 seropositive cohort members. A peripheral blood sample was provided by each donor, and peripheral blood mononuclear cells were used for TCR beta sequencing. Genomic DNA was extracted from the blood cell samples with the Qiagen DNeasy Blood Extraction Kit. The research as a whole found: Most CMV-associated TCR beta chains appeared to be HLA-restricted in a later analysis, and the HLA associations seemed to be driven largely by CMV exposure. Because counts were too low, roughly 17 rarely observed V segments, including chromosome 9 orphons, were left out of the earlier analysis of 587 of the donors. A later analysis found that TCR association rates varied across HLA loci, with DRB1 alleles showing the most associated TCRs and HLA-C alleles the fewest. An association between a missense DCLRE1C variant and V-gene and J-gene trimming of TCR beta chains was found in a later genetic analysis and replicated in an independent cohort. Because the 87-base-pair reads could not distinguish some IMGT-functional V segments, including TRBV6-2 and TRBV6-3, those segments were excluded. Immune exposure information for the cohort was limited to CMV serostatus. A later genetic analysis reported fewer N-insertions in productive TCRs among donors in an Asian-associated ancestry cluster than the roughly 670-donor mean. This cohort had only TCR beta chains sequenced, and the lack of alpha or paired-chain data limited which features could be detected. A later analysis reported that several top co-occurrence clusters appeared linked to parvovirus B19, influenza, CMV and Epstein-Barr virus. A further reported finding was that TCR beta sequences accurately predicted the HLA-A and HLA-B alleles for most subjects in the first cohort. Correlated functional status among segregating V segments might be attributable to linkage disequilibrium, but an unknown experimental factor could not be ruled out. In an earlier analysis of more than 450 of the donors, most TCR beta V segments were observed in productive rearrangements about 87% or about 30% of the time, broadly matching IMGT annotations. In a later analysis, HLA-associated TCR beta chains were found to be more clonally expanded and to have lower generation probabilities than equally common non-associated chains. In vitro tests confirmed that a few of the cytomegalovirus-associated TCR beta chains recognize cytomegalovirus antigens. Because HLA typing was missing for some donors at each locus, association tests included only the typed subset. In both the original and validation cohorts, the classifier was reported to diagnose cytomegalovirus status with high specificity and sensitivity. A group of highly shared sequence variants was considered likely to be a technical artifact of the sequencing pipeline. In a later analysis, some 18,000 TCR beta sequences were associated with specific HLA alleles at a false discovery rate of 0.05. When HLA alleles, especially DR and DQ, strongly co-occurred, attributing TCR associations to individual alleles was difficult. In the study, about 150 TCR beta chains were listed as associated with cytomegalovirus. Sequencing depth was assumed to be roughly uniform across donors in the presence/absence analyses, though that assumption may not hold. It was suggested by the authors that the approach could potentially be generalized to other disease states and immunological phenotypes. Most TCR sequences were observed very rarely across donors, whereas some public TCRs were present in many individuals.

Library prep was done by the immunoSEQ multiplex PCR assay. For the multiplex PCR, a mixture combining 60 forward primers for TCR Vbeta segments and 13 reverse primers for TCR Jbeta segments was used. The CDR3 region of rearranged TCR beta genes was amplified from genomic DNA with a multiplex PCR assay. The amplified TCR beta libraries were sequenced on the Illumina HiSeq System as 87-base-pair reads. Per the original workflow: A later analysis counted about 80 million unique TCR beta chains across the 640 or so repertoires, and 9 million to 14 million of these chains were shared by at least two donors. Raw reads were error-corrected and collapsed into unique sequences with a nearest-neighbor algorithm that merged closely related sequences to remove PCR and sequencing errors. V, D and J gene segments were assigned by aligning CDR3 sequences to IMGT reference sequences. For a sequence to be retained, a match of at least six nucleotides was required to both a V gene segment and a J gene segment. Rearrangements were called productive when the CDR3 lacked stop codons and stayed in frame with V and J; all others were non-productive. Following IMGT convention, CDR3 was defined as the stretch from the second conserved V-encoded cysteine up to the conserved J-encoded phenylalanine. The earlier analysis of 500 to 650 of the donors excluded any sequence lacking an unambiguous match to a single V gene segment. In an earlier analysis of 587 of the donors, a V segment was called functional when productive rearrangements were above 56.7%, and segregating when the standard deviation between donors exceeded 5%. A statistical classification framework was developed to diagnose cytomegalovirus status using the catalog of TCR beta chain sequences. A later analysis assigned V and J genes by comparing TCR nucleotide sequences with IMGT/GENE-DB human TR gene sequences. In a later analysis, CDR3 sequences and most-parsimonious VDJ recombination scenarios were assigned using the TCRdist pipeline. In a later analysis, each TCR beta chain was defined by its CDR3 amino acid sequence together with its V-gene family, and reads without a unique V-gene family were excluded. As a way to deal with suspected cross-contamination and a sequencing artifact, a later analysis dropped 450 to 600 nucleotide sequences that were highly shared and had low generation probability. In a later analysis, a clonal expansion index for each public chain was calculated from normalized within-repertoire ranks of inferred template counts. In a later analysis, generation probabilities were computed with a VDJ recombination model fitted to out-of-frame rearrangements, and the resulting probabilities were checked against IGoR. In a later analysis, hypergeometric tests were used to score TCR-TCR, TCR-HLA and TCR-CMV co-occurrence, with a repertoire-size bias correction applied to TCR pairs. In a later analysis, false discovery rates were estimated by permuting HLA or CMV assignments 20 times. In a later analysis, co-occurring TCRs were grouped using DBSCAN, and TCRdist sequence similarity was added for clustering within HLA-allele-positive subsets. Co-occurrence clustering excluded repertoires with fewer than 30,000 or more than 120,000 public chains, plus five with anomalous nucleotide sharing. Entries here come from immuneACCESS through TCRdb and include only in-frame sequences with V and J called. Some clones fail to appear in such tables; in the studies checked, an unresolved V gene covers under half of the shortfall, and the cause of the remainder is unknown. That table furnishes V, J and clone size, whereas the DNA furnished D and trimming. For this sample there are around 110,000 clones; 55% to 65% appear just once. 9.5% of the sample is taken by the ten largest.

The sequence was collected from a woman aged 40 to 55 in good health and CMV-seropositive. The sample was PBMCs. The rearranged chain carries TRBV7-9 and TRBJ1-2, with TRBD1 identical over 10 junction bases. The CDR3 protein: CASSRGTGALYHYGYTF. The nucleotides read TGTGCCAGCAGCCGAGGGACAGGGGCCCTTTATCACTATGGCTACACCTTC.